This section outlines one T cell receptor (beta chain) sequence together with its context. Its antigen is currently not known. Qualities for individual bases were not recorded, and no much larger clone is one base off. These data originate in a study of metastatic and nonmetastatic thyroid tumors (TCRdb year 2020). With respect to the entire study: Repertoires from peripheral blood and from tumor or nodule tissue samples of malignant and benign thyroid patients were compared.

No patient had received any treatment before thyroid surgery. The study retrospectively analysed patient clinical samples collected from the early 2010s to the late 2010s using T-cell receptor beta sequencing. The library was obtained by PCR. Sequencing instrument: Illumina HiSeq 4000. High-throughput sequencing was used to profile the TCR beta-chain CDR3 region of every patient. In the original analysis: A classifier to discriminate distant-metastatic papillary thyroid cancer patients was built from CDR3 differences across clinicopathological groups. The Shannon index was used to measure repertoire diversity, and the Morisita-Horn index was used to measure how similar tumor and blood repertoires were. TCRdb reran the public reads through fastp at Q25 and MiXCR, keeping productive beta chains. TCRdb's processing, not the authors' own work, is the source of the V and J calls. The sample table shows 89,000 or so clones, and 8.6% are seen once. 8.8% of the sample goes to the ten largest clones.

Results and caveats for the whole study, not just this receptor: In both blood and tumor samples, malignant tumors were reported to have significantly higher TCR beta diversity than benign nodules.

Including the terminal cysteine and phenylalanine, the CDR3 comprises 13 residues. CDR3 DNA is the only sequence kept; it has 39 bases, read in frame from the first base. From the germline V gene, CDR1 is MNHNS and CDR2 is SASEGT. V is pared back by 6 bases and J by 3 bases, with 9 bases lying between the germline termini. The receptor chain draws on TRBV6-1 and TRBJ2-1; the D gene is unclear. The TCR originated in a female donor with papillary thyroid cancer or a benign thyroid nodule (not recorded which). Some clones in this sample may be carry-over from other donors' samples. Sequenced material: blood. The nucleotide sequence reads TGTGCCAGCAGACAAAACAACTACAATGAGCAGTTCTTC. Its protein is CASRQNNYNEQFF.